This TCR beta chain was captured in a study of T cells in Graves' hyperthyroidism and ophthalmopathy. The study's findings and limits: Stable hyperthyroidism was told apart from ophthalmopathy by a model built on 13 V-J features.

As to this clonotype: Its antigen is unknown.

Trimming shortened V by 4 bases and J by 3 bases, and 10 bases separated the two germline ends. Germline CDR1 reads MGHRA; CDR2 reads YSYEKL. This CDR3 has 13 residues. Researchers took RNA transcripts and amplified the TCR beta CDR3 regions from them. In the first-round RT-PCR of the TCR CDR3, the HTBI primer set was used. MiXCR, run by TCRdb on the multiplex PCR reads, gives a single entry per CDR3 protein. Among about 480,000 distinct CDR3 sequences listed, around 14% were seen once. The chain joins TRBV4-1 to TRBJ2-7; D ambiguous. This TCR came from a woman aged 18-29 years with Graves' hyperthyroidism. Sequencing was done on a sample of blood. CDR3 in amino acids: CASSPSDVYEQYF. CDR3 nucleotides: TGCGCCAGCAGCCCATCTGACGTCTACGAGCAGTACTTC.